One sample yielded the 29 T cell receptor beta chains listed below, sequenced in a study of neurological immune-mediated disorders (dated by TCRdb to the late 2010s). Library preparation employed 5' RACE. The reads were generated on an Illumina HiSeq 2500. TCRdb passed the public sequencing reads through fastp at Q25 and MiXCR, retaining productive beta sequences. Rows are combined by CDR3 protein, so each entry shows the most common genes and DNA. This sample is represented by tens of thousands of distinct CDR3 sequences; around 10% of them were singletons. Jointly, the top ten make up about 1.7% of the sample. The source material was PBMCs. The receptor source for this set is a man between 35 and 55 years old in good health.

This clonotype appeared many times. V usage is TRBV7-2 and J usage is TRBJ1-1, with unresolved D. V lost 3 bases and J 1 base, leaving 3 bases between the germline ends. The CDR3 totals 12 residues. The germline V gene has CDR1 SGHTA and CDR2 FQGNSA. DNA for the CDR3: TGTGCCAGCAGCTTTGAGAACACTGAAGCTTTCTTT. Translated, it gives CASSFENTEAFF.

In its sample, this clonotype was seen many times. The chain has TRBV7-3 and TRBJ2-3, with 11 bases lining up with TRBD2. Germline V gene sequence: CDR1 SGHTA, CDR2 FQGTGA. The ends lost 5 bases at V and 0 bases at J; junction bases unmatched: 4. This CDR3 comprises 16 residues. CDR3: CASSTTSGGSTDTQYF. The CDR3 region has the DNA TGTGCCAGCAGCACTACTAGCGGGGGAAGCACAGATACGCAGTATTTT.

The chain recombines TRBV7-9 with TRBJ2-6; TRBD2 is a possible D gene (6 bases). CDR3 length equals 16 residues. The germline V and J ends were trimmed by 5 bases and 0 bases, with 11 bases remaining between them. The germline V gene encodes CDR1 SEHNR and CDR2 FQNEAQ (reference sequence). CDR3 coding DNA: TGTGCCAGCAGCGGCCTGGGACTCTCTGGGGCCAACGTCCTGACTTTC. Its translation: CASSGLGLSGANVLTF.

This clonotype was counted ten times or more. CDR3 DNA sequence: TGTGCCAGCAGTGAAACACCCGGATCCAACAATGAGCAGTTCTTC. It yields the protein CASSETPGSNNEQFF. The chain recombines TRBV12-3 or TRBV12-4 with TRBJ2-1, with unresolved D. Trimming left V 5 bases short and J 5 bases short, with 16 bases between. The CDR3 consists of 15 residues.

This clonotype was found many times. The J gene is TRBJ2-7, the V gene TRBV12-3 or TRBV12-4, with 8 bases fitting TRBD1. The CDR3 spans 14 residues. The V gene end was trimmed by 6 bases and the J gene end by 6 bases; junction bases not matched to a gene: 10. The CDR3 sequence is CASSISQGALEQYF. CDR3 in DNA: TGTGCCAGCAGCATCAGCCAGGGGGCCCTCGAGCAGTACTTC.

This clonotype was seen at least ten times. V and J are TRBV15 and TRBJ1-3; the match to TRBD1 covers 7 bases. After removal of 1 base from V and 4 bases from J, the junction contained 13 bases not matched to a gene. Germline-derived CDR1 and CDR2 are LNHNV and YYDKDF (reference sequence). This CDR3 is built from 18 residues. The CDR3 loop is CATSRVSLRTGLGNTIYF. CDR3 nucleotides: TGTGCCACCAGCAGAGTTTCCCTTCGGACAGGCCTAGGAAACACCATATATTTT.

This clonotype occurred many times. The J gene is TRBJ2-3, the V gene TRBV7-2; D may match TRBD1 or TRBD2 (5 bases each). Trimming removed 3 bases from V and 6 bases from J, with 13 bases in between. This CDR3 contains 14 residues. Germline V gene data show CDR1 as SGHTA and CDR2 as FQGNSA. The CDR3 spells CASSLGRGYDTQYF. The CDR3 DNA is TGTGCCAGCAGCTTGGGACGGGGTTACGATACGCAGTATTTT.

This clonotype came up many times. The J gene is TRBJ1-1, the V gene TRBV27; D is undetermined. Germline V gene lookup returns CDR1 MNHEY and CDR2 SMNVEV (reference sequence). Trimming took 5 bases from V and 1 from J, leaving 14 bases between them. CDR3 length: 15 residues. The CDR3 region is CASSGLMGENTEAFF. Written as DNA, the CDR3 is TGTGCCAGCAGTGGACTAATGGGAGAGAACACTGAAGCTTTCTTT.

This clonotype was seen ten or more times. The chain uses TRBV7-8 and TRBJ1-1, with 7 bases identical to TRBD1. Germline trimming cut 1 base from V and 6 bases from J; bases unmatched to any gene: 8. Per the germline V gene, CDR1 is SGHVS and CDR2 is FQNEAQ. This CDR3 has 15 residues. The CDR3 DNA is TGTGCCAGCAGCTTAGTCCGACAGGGTCGGTCTGAAGCTTTCTTT. This translates into CASSLVRQGRSEAFF.

As to this clonotype: A much bigger clone sits one base away, suggesting this may be a read error. The rearrangement links TRBV15 to TRBJ1-4, with D uncertain. From germline, CDR1 is LNHNV and CDR2 YYDKDF (reference sequence). The length of the CDR3 is 14 residues. Trimming shortened V by 1 base and J by 8 bases, and 11 bases separated the two germline ends. For the CDR3, the DNA is TGTGCCACCAGCAGAGGAGCTATCGAGGAAAAACTGTTTTTT. Its protein is CATSRGAIEEKLFF.

This clonotype was observed many times. This chain links TRBV5-1 with TRBJ2-5; D gene unclear. CDR3 length equals 13 residues. From germline, CDR1 is SGHRS and CDR2 YFSETQ. Trimming shortened V by 0 bases and J by 5 bases, and 8 bases separated the two germline ends. CDR3 nucleotides: TGCGCCAGCAGCTTGGCCTTCAAGGAGACCCAGTACTTC. It encodes CASSLAFKETQYF.

This clonotype occurred a few times. The rearrangement uses TRBV20-1 and TRBJ2-3; possible D gene TRBD2, 5 bases. V was cut by 4 bases and J by 2 bases, with 19 bases left in between. Germline V gene sequence: CDR1 DFQATT, CDR2 SNEGSKA (reference sequence). CDR3 length equals 16 residues. The chain's CDR3 is CSAIISRGSITDTQYF. The CDR3 DNA reads as TGCAGTGCTATCATTTCTCGGGGATCAATCACAGATACGCAGTATTTT.

This clonotype was counted ten times or more. This chain connects TRBV18 to TRBJ1-1; tentatively, D is TRBD1 (5 bases). V was pared by 4 bases and J by 3 bases, with 9 bases between. Germline CDR1 KGHSH, CDR2 LQKENI. The CDR3 loop spans 13 amino acids. The CDR3 bases are TGTGCCAGCTCACTAGGGACTCACACTGAAGCTTTCTTT. It is translated as CASSLGTHTEAFF.

As to this clonotype: This could be a read error, since a much larger clone is one nucleotide away. In nucleotides, the CDR3 is TGTGCCAGCAGCCTGCCACACGAAGGCTCCTGCGAGCAGTACTTC. It specifies CASSLPHEGSCEQYF. The chain carries TRBV10-3 and TRBJ2-7; D is undetermined. This CDR3 contains 15 residues. The germline V gene has CDR1 ENHRY and CDR2 SYGVKD.

The count of this clonotype is one. The CDR3 ends on some other residue instead of the conserved phenylalanine or tryptophan, so this is likely a read error. The chain recombines TRBV28 with TRBJ2-7, with a weak D call TRBD2 (6 bases). Germline CDR1 and CDR2: MDHEN and SYDVKM. CDR3 length: 17 residues. Trimming left V 5 bases short and J 6 bases short, with 26 bases between. In DNA, the CDR3 is TGTGCCAGCAGTCTCCAACGGGCTGGGGCGGGAATGTGCGAGCAGTACTCC. Translating gives CASSLQRAGAGMCEQYS.

This clonotype was detected a few times. The chain links TRBV20-1 to TRBJ2-7; TRBD2 aligns across 9 bases. Per the germline V gene, CDR1 is DFQATT and CDR2 is SNEGSKA (reference sequence). This CDR3 is 16 amino acids long. V shed 2 bases and J 5 bases; nucleotides not matched to a gene: 13. The CDR3 DNA follows: TGCAGTGCTAGATTCCCTAGCGGGGCCCAGGGGGACGAGCAGTACTTC. It translates to CSARFPSGAQGDEQYF.

The sample holds many counts of this clonotype. This chain uses TRBV5-6 with TRBJ2-7; 12 positions agree with TRBD2. The J segment lost 6 bases and the V segment lost 4 bases, leaving 5 bases of the junction unmatched. There are 14 residues in the CDR3. The germline V gene encodes CDR1 SGHDT and CDR2 YYEEEE. For the CDR3, the DNA is TGTGCCAGCAGCCGGACTAGCGGGATACCCGAGCAGTACTTC. It specifies CASSRTSGIPEQYF.

About this clonotype itself: At one of its ends the junction is not consistent with the germline gene, which may arise from a read error. The chain uses TRBV3-1 and TRBJ2-1; D is ambiguous. This CDR3 is 13 amino acids long. Germline loops: CDR1 LGHDT, CDR2 YNNKEL (reference sequence). The CDR3 DNA sequence: TGTGCCAACAGCCAAGATTCGAGAAATGAGCAGTTCTTC. Amino acids: CANSQDSRNEQFF.

This clonotype was detected many times. The J gene is TRBJ2-7, the V gene TRBV10-3, with TRBD1 matching over 8 bases. CDR1 and CDR2 (germline): ENHRY, SYGVKD. CDR3 size: 13 residues. After removal of 6 bases from V and 6 bases from J, the junction contained 7 bases not matched to a gene. The CDR3 here is CAIRGTGPVEQYF. CDR3 sequence (DNA): TGTGCCATCAGAGGGACAGGTCCGGTCGAGCAGTACTTC.

Ten or more counts support this clonotype. The germline gene is not matched at one end of the junction; a read error may be the cause. The chain uses TRBV5-1 and TRBJ2-5, with TRBD2 identical over 16 bases. Germline values: CDR1 SGHRS, CDR2 YFSETQ. The CDR3 runs to 18 residues. CDR3 nucleotides: TGTGCCAGCAGCTGGGGGACTAGCGGGAGGGGGAGTAAAGAGACCCAGTACTTC. Protein product: CASSWGTSGRGSKETQYF.

This clonotype came up many times. The chain recombines TRBV20-1 with TRBJ2-3; D is tentatively TRBD1 or TRBD2 (6 bases each). Per the germline V gene, CDR1 is DFQATT and CDR2 is SNEGSKA (reference sequence). The CDR3 loop spans 13 amino acids. Between the trimmed V and J ends, which lost 7 bases and 2 bases, there was a span of 13 bases. The DNA for the CDR3 is TGCAGTGGGGGGGCGCCGGTCACAGATACGCAGTATTTT. Protein product: CSGGAPVTDTQYF.

This clonotype was picked up many times. The J gene is TRBJ2-4, the V gene TRBV15; possibly TRBD1 for D (6 bases). The germline gives CDR1 LNHNV, CDR2 YYDKDF (reference sequence). V was pared by 3 bases and J by 15 bases, with 15 bases between. The CDR3 has 12 amino acids. The CDR3 DNA follows: TGTGCCACCAGCAGTCCCATGGGACACCCGTACTTC. It is translated as CATSSPMGHPYF.

With respect to this clonotype: Since a much larger clone is just one base distant, this may be a read error. The chain uses TRBV11-1 and TRBJ2-7; no firm D call. Per the germline V gene, CDR1 is SGHAT and CDR2 is FQDESV (reference sequence). This CDR3 region has 12 residues. V was clipped by 5 bases and J by 9 bases, with 14 bases between them. In DNA form, the CDR3 reads TGTGCCAGCAGCCCGAACAGTGGACCGCAGTACTTC. It is translated as CASSPNSGPQYF. The variable domain in full, with the rest retrieved from reference TRBV11-1 and TRBJ2-7, is EAEVAQSPRYKITEKSQAVAFWCDPISGHATLYWYRQILGQGPELLVQFQDESVVDDSQLPKDRFSAERLKGVDSTLKIQPAELGDSAMYLCASSPNSGPQYFGPGTRLTVT.

At least ten counts were recorded for this clonotype. The chain couples TRBV6-1 to TRBJ2-1; D perhaps matches TRBD1 (5 bases). Trimming cost V 7 bases and J 9 bases, with 13 bases left between them. Germline lookup yields CDR1 MNHNS and CDR2 SASEGT. This CDR3 is built from 12 residues. In DNA, the CDR3 is TGTGCCAGCAATCCTTGGGGCTTTGAGCAGTTCTTC. Translating gives CASNPWGFEQFF.

Many counts were recorded for this clonotype. The chain has TRBV12-3 or TRBV12-4 and TRBJ2-1; D remains unclear. This CDR3 has 13 amino acids. Trimming removed 1 base from V and 8 bases from J, with 9 bases in between. In DNA form, the CDR3 reads TGTGCCAGCAGTTTAGTACTGATAGATGAGCAGTTCTTC. Residues: CASSLVLIDEQFF.

This clonotype occurred many times. The chain uses TRBV5-1 and TRBJ2-2, with D hard to call. This CDR3 comprises 17 residues. Germline lookup yields CDR1 SGHRS and CDR2 YFSETQ. V was shortened by 4 bases and J by 0 bases, with 16 bases between the two germline ends. CDR3 coding DNA: TGCGCCAGCAGCCCCGCAGGCTTACCACCGAACACCGGGGAGCTGTTTTTT. Its protein is CASSPAGLPPNTGELFF.

This clonotype was picked up one time. The V gene is TRBV30, the J gene TRBJ1-1; D gene ambiguous. The germline CDR1 and CDR2 sequences are GTSNPN and SVGIG (reference sequence). The V gene lost 0 bases and the J gene lost 1 base, with 12 bases spanning the gap. This CDR3 spans 15 amino acids. The CDR3 reads CAWSVLGRRNTEAFF. DNA for the CDR3: TGTGCCTGGAGTGTACTGGGGAGGCGGAACACTGAAGCTTTCTTT.

The rearrangement joins TRBV11-2 to TRBJ1-3; no clear D. V was pared by 0 bases and J by 6 bases, with 6 bases between. There are 13 residues in the CDR3. CDR1 is SGHAT and CDR2 is FQNNGV in the germline V gene. The CDR3 here is CASSLDRENTIYF. In DNA, the CDR3 is TGTGCCAGCAGCTTAGATCGAGAAAACACCATATATTTT. Full variable domain (missing parts from reference TRBV11-2 and TRBJ1-3): EAGVAQSPRYKIIEKRQSVAFWCNPISGHATLYWYQQILGQGPKLLIQFQNNGVVDDSQLPKDRFSAERLKGVDSTLKIQPAKLEDSAVYLCASSLDRENTIYFGEGSWLTVV.

The CDR3 DNA follows: TGTGCCAGCTCACCACCTGGATACCAGGGATACGATGAGCAGTTCTTC. Translated, it gives CASSPPGYQGYDEQFF. This chain connects TRBV18 to TRBJ2-1; perhaps TRBD1 as D (5 bases). The CDR3 loop spans 16 amino acids. The V end was cut by 0 bases, the J end by 8 bases, with 17 bases between. Germline V gene data show CDR1 as KGHSH and CDR2 as LQKENI.